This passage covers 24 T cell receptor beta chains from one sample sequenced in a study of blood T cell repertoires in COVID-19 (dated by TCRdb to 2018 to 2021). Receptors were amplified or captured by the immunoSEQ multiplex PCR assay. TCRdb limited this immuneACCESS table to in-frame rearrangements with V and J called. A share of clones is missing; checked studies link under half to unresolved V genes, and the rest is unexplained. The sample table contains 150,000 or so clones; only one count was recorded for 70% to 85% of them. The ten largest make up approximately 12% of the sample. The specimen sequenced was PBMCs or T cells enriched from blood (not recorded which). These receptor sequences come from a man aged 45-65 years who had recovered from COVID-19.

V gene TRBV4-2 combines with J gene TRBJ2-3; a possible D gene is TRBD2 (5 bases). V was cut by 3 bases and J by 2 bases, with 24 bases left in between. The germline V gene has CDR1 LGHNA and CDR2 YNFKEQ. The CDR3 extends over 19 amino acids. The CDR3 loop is CASSQPQGGGSNPTDTQYF. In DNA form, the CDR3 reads TGTGCCAGCAGCCAGCCCCAAGGTGGCGGGTCTAACCCCACAGATACGCAGTATTTT.

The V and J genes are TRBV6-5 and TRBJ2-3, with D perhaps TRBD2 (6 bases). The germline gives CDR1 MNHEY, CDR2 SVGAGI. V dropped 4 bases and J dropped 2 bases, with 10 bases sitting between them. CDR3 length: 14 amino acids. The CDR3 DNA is TGTGCCAGCAGTTTGCGGGGACTCACAGATACGCAGTATTTT. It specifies CASSLRGLTDTQYF.

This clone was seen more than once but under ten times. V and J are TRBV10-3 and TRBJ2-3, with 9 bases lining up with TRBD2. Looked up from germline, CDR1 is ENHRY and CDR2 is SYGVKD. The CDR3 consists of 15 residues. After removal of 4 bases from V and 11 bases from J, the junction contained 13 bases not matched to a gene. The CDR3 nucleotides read TGTGCCATCAGTGGAAAGCGGGGGGCCCCAATCGGGCAGTATTTT. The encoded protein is CAISGKRGAPIGQYF.

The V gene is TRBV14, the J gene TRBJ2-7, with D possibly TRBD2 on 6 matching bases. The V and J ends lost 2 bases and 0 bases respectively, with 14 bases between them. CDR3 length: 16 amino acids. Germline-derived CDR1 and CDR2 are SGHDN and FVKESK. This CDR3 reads CASSQNLAGYSYEQYF. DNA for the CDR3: TGTGCCAGCAGCCAAAACTTGGCGGGGTACTCCTACGAGCAGTACTTC.

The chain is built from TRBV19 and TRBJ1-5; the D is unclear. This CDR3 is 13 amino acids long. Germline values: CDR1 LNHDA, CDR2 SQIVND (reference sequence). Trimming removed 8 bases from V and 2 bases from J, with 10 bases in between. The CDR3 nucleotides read TGTGCCAGTTGTCCACTACGCAATCAGCCCCAGCATTTT. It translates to CASCPLRNQPQHF.

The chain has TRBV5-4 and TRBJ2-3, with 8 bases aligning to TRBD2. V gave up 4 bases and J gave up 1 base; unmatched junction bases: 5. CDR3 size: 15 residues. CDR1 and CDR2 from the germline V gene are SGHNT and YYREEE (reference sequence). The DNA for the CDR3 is TGTGCCAGCAGCATCAAACTAGCGGGCACAGATACGCAGTATTTT. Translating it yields CASSIKLAGTDTQYF.

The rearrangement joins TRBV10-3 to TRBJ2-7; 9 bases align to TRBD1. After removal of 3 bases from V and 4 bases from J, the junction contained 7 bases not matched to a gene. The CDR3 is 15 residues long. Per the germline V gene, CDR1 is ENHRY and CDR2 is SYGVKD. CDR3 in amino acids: CAISDLSGTGYEQYF. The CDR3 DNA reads TGTGCCATCAGTGACCTTTCCGGGACAGGGTACGAGCAGTACTTC.

The CDR3 DNA reads as TGTGCCAGCAGCTTACACCCGGCAGGGGGCTCTGGAAACACCATATATTTT. Protein: CASSLHPAGGSGNTIYF. V gene TRBV7-2 combines with J gene TRBJ1-3; 7 positions match TRBD1. The CDR3 has 17 amino acids. Germline CDR1 is SGHTA and CDR2 is FQGNSA. V gave up 2 bases and J gave up 0 bases; unmatched junction bases: 7. The full variable domain, in which reference TRBV7-2 and TRBJ1-3 provide the parts outside the CDR3, is GAGVSQSPSNKVTEKGKDVELRCDPISGHTALYWYRQSLGQGLEFLIYFQGNSAPDKSGLPSDRFSAERTGGSVSTLTIQRTQQEDSAVYLCASSLHPAGGSGNTIYFGEGSWLTVV.

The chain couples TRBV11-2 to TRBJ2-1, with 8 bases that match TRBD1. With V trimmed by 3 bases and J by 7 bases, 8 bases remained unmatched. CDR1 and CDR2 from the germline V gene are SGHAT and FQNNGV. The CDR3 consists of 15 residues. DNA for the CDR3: TGTGCCAGCAGCTTCGGGACAGGTGCTAGGAATGAGCAGTTCTTC. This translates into CASSFGTGARNEQFF.

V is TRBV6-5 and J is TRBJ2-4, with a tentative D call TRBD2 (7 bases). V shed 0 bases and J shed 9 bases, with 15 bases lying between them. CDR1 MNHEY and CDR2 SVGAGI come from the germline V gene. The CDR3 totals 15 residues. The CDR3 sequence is CASSYSGGLLGIQYF. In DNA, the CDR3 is TGTGCCAGCAGTTACTCCGGGGGGCTTCTGGGCATTCAGTACTTC.

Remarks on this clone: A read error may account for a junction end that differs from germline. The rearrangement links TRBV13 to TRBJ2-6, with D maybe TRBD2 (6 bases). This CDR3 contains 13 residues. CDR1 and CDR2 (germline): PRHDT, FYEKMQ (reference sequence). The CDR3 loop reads CASGIGGVNVLTF. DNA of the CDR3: TGTGCCAGCGGAATAGGAGGGGTCAACGTCCTGACTTTC.

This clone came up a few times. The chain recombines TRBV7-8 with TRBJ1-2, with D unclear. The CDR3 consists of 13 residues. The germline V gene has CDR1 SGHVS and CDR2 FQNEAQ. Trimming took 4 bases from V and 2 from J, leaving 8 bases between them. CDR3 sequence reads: CASSYRSNYGYTF. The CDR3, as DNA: TGTGCCAGCAGCTACCGGAGCAACTATGGCTACACCTTC.

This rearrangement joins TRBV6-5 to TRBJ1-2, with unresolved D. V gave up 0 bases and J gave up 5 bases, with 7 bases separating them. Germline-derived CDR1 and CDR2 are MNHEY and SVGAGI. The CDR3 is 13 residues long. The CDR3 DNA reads TGTGCCAGCAGTTACTCAGCGAGTTATGGCTACACCTTC. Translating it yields CASSYSASYGYTF.

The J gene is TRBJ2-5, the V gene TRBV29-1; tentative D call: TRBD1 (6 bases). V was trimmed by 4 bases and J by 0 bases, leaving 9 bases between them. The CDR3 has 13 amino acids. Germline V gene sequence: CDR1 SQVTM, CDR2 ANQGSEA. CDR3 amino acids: CSVAWTDQETQYF. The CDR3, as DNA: TGCAGCGTTGCCTGGACAGACCAAGAGACCCAGTACTTC.

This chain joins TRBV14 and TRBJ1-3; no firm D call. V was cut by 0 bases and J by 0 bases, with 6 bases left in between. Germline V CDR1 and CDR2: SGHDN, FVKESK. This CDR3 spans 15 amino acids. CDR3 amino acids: CASSQDAGSGNTIYF. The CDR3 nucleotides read TGTGCCAGCAGCCAAGATGCCGGCTCTGGAAACACCATATATTTT.

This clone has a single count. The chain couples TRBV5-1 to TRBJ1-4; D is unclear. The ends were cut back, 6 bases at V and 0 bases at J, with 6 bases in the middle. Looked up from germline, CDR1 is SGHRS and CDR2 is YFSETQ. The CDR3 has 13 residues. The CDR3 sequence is CASTRATNEKLFF. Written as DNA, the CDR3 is TGCGCCAGCACCCGGGCAACTAATGAAAAACTGTTTTTT.

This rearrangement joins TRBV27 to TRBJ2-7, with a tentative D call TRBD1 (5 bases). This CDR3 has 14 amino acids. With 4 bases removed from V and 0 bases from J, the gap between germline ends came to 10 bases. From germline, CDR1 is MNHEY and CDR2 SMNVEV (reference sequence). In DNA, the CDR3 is TGTGCCAGCAGTTGGCAGGGCCCCTCCTACGAGCAGTACTTC. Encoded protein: CASSWQGPSYEQYF.

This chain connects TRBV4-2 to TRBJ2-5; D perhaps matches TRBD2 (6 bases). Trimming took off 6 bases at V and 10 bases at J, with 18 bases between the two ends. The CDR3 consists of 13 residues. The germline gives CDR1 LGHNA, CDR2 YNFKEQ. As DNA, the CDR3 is TGTGCCAGCAGTACTGGCGGGGCCGGCGTCCAGTACTTC. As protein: CASSTGGAGVQYF.

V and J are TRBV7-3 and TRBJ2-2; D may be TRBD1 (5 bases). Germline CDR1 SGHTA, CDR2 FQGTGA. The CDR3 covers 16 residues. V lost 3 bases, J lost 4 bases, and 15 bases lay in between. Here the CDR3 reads CASSFFARAGTGELFF. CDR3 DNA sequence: TGTGCCAGCAGCTTCTTCGCCAGGGCTGGCACCGGGGAGCTGTTTTTT. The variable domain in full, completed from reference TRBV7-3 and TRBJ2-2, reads GAGVSQTPSNKVTEKGKYVELRCDPISGHTALYWYRQSLGQGPEFLIYFQGTGAADDSGLPNDRFFAVRPEGSVSTLKIQRTERGDSAVYLCASSFFARAGTGELFFGEGSRLTVL.

CDR3 residues: CASSLYRGPNQPQHF. The CDR3 DNA reads as TGTGCCAGCAGTTTGTACAGGGGGCCGAATCAGCCCCAGCATTTT. J is TRBJ1-5 and V is TRBV6-5, with TRBD1 matching over 9 bases. The CDR3 runs to 15 residues. The junction had 5 bases not matched to a gene; V was cut back by 4 bases and J by 4 bases. Germline V lookup: CDR1 MNHEY, CDR2 SVGAGI.

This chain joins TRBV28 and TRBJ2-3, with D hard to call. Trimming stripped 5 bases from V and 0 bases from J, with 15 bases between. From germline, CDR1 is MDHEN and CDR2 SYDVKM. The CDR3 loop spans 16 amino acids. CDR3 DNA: TGTGCCAGCAGTCCTATACGGGTTGGCAGCACAGATACGCAGTATTTT. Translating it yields CASSPIRVGSTDTQYF.

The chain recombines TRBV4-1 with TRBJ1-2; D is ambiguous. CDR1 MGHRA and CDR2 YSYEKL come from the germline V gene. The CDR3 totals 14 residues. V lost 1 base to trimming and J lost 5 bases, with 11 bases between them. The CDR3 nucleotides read TGCGCCAGCAGCCAAGGGTCGGGAAATTATGGCTACACCTTC. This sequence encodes CASSQGSGNYGYTF.

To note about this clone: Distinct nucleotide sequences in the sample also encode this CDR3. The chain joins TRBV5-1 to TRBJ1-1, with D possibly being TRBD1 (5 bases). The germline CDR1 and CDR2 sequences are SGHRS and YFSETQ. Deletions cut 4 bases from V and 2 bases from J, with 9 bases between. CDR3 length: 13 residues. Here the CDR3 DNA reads TGCGCCAGCAGCCTGACAGTTAACACTGAAGCTTTCTTT. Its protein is CASSLTVNTEAFF.

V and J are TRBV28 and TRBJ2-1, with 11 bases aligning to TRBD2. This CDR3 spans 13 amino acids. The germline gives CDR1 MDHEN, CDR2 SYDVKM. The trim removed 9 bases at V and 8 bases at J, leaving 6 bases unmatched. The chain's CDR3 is CASLSGGDYEQFF. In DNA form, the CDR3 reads TGTGCCAGTCTTAGCGGGGGGGATTATGAGCAGTTCTTC.